This T cell receptor beta chain was recorded in a study of T cell repertoires in cytomegalovirus infection. Study overall: Matching HLA type, along with CMV infection, was indicated by public TCR beta signatures.

From the reads, TCRdb called clonotypes with MiXCR, one entry per CDR3 protein. The table shows roughly 280,000 distinct CDR3 sequences, with roughly an eighth occurring only once. CDR1 is DFQATT, CDR2 SNEGSKA, per germline (reference sequence). The CDR3 runs to 13 residues. V shed 3 bases and J shed 4 bases, with 12 bases lying between them. The sequence derives from a human donor in good health (CMV status not recorded). Some clones in this sample may be carry-over from other donors' samples. Source material: PBMCs. This chain connects TRBV20-1 to TRBJ2-5, with D possibly being TRBD2 (5 bases). CDR3 in DNA: TGCAGTGCTAGCAAACTAGTCGGAGAGACCCAGTACTTC. Translated, it gives CSASKLVGETQYF.